The clone carrying this T cell receptor beta chain appeared many times. TCRdb used MiXCR to reprocess the RT-PCR reads, holding one entry per CDR3 protein. The sample has fewer than 800,000 distinct CDR3 sequences, 14% seen once. The CDR3 loop spans 16 amino acids. Trimming stripped 0 bases from V and 0 bases from J, with 9 bases between. Germline V gene sequence: CDR1 ENHRY, CDR2 SYGVKD. The rearrangement links TRBV10-3 to TRBJ1-5; D ambiguous. This receptor was obtained from a female donor in good health, serving as a healthy control. Sequencing input: memory CD4+ T cells from blood. CDR3 loop: CAISESNRYSNQPQHF. The CDR3 DNA is TGTGCCATCAGTGAGTCGAACAGATATAGCAATCAGCCCCAGCATTTT.